The following is a TCR beta chain sequence with its context. Antigen unknown. This entry is derived from a study of cytomegalovirus exposure and HLA in healthy donors. Whole-study results and caveats: A later analysis found common viral pathogens apparently linked to several of the most significant clusters. Reports described diagnosis of cytomegalovirus status by the classifier as highly specific and sensitive. Associated with cytomegalovirus, according to the listing, were 150 to 200 TCR beta chains.

PCR employed 60 Vbeta and 13 Jbeta primers. Data came from immunoSEQ multiplex PCR; TCRdb stores just in-frame clones and leaves some out. The table shows tens of thousands of clones, with 81% occurring only once. The CDR3 covers 15 residues. From germline, CDR1 is LNHDA and CDR2 SQIVND (reference sequence). V lost 1 base, J lost 1 base, and 10 bases lay in between. The sequenced material came from PBMCs. The TCR comes from a human donor in good health. The chain has TRBV19 and TRBJ1-1, with a weak D call TRBD1 (5 bases). CDR3 sequence: CASSIGWQGNTEAFF. The CDR3 DNA is TGTGCCAGTAGTATAGGATGGCAGGGGAACACTGAAGCTTTCTTT.